This T cell receptor (beta chain) was recorded in a study of OX40 agonist ivuxolimab in advanced cancers. Turning to the study itself: A history of anti-PD-1, anti-PD-L1 or anti-CTLA-4 therapy was acceptable, and over 35% had some. The study's findings and limits: Some nonresponders likewise displayed low normalized T-cell clonal expansion.

Assay used: immunoSEQ multiplex PCR; TCRdb lists only in-frame clones, some missing. This sample has 77,000 or so clones, with about nine tenths found just once. As for this clone: Its antigen remains unknown.

Patients were ruled out by autoimmune disease history or systemic immunosuppression. The specimen was CD4+ or CD8+ T cells sorted from blood, collected in a trial of the OX40 agonist ivuxolimab. The clonotype comes from an adult with an advanced solid tumor such as melanoma, head and neck, liver or kidney cancer.

The CDR3 sequence: CASSQDRTTYYGYTF. In DNA form, the CDR3 reads TGCGCCAGCAGCCAAGACCGGACAACCTATTATGGCTACACCTTC. This chain links TRBV4-3 with TRBJ1-2; possible D gene TRBD1, 5 bases. The CDR3 runs to 15 residues. The ends were cut back, 0 bases at V and 5 bases at J, with 13 bases in the middle. Germline CDR1 reads LGHNA; CDR2 reads YSLEER.